This T cell receptor beta chain was found in a study of blood T cell repertoires in COVID-19. Measured with immunoSEQ multiplex PCR; TCRdb has only the in-frame clones, and not every one. The table has 330,000 or so clones, less than 90% seen once. In Cohort 3, a recovered donor had either two negative PCRs, clearance, or symptom resolution. The CDR3 sequence is 15 residues long. V dropped 6 bases and J dropped 7; count of bases not matched to a gene: 7. Germline CDR1 is MNHEY and CDR2 is SMNVEV (reference sequence). V and J are TRBV27 and TRBJ2-1, with 12 bases matching TRBD1. The receptor's source is a woman aged 25 to 39 who had recovered from COVID-19. Source material: PBMCs or T cells enriched from blood (not recorded which). CDR3 DNA: TGTGCCAGCAGCGCCCGGGACAGGGGGCGAAATGAGCAGTTCTTC. It is translated as CASSARDRGRNEQFF.